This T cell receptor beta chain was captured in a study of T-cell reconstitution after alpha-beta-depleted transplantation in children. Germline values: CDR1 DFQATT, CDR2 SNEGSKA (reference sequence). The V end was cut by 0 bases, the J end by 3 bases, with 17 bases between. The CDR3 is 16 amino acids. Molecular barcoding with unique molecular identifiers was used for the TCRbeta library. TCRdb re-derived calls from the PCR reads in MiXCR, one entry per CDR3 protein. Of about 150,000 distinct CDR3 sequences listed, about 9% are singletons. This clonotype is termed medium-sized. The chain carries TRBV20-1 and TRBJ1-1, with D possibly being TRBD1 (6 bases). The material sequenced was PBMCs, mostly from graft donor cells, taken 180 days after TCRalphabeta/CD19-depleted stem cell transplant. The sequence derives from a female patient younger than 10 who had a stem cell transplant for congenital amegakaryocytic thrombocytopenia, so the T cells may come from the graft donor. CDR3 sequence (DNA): TGCAGTGCTAGAGATTGGGTTCGGGGGGCAGACACTGAAGCTTTCTTT. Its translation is CSARDWVRGADTEAFF.